Listed here are 10 T cell receptor beta chains from one sample, sequenced in a study of cytomegalovirus exposure and HLA in healthy donors. The study ran its PCR with 60 Vbeta and 13 Jbeta primers. TCRdb's copy holds only in-frame clones and misses some; the assay was immunoSEQ multiplex PCR. Of roughly 190,000 clones listed, under 9.5% are singletons. The sample was PBMCs. The receptors were gathered from a woman aged 25 to 39 in good health and CMV-seropositive.

J is TRBJ1-1 and V is TRBV30, with 9 bases lining up with TRBD1. The CDR3 is made up of 15 amino acids. Trimming took 3 bases from V and 5 from J; bases not matched to a gene: 10. Germline CDR1 GTSNPN, CDR2 SVGIG (reference sequence). For the CDR3, the DNA is TGTGCCTGGAGCATGGACGGGACAGGGAGGACTGAAGCTTTCTTT. This translates into CAWSMDGTGRTEAFF.

The rearrangement joins TRBV2 to TRBJ2-5; tentative D call: TRBD1 (5 bases). The CDR3 runs to 15 residues. The ends were cut back, 6 bases at V and 2 bases at J, with 16 bases in the middle. The germline V gene has CDR1 SNHLY and CDR2 FYNNEI. Here the CDR3 DNA reads TGTGCCAGCAGCCCCAGACAGAATCCACAAGAGACCCAGTACTTC. It translates to CASSPRQNPQETQYF.

This clone was observed a handful of times. The chain carries TRBV10-1 and TRBJ2-7; D is perhaps TRBD2 (5 bases). Trimming stripped 5 bases from V and 6 bases from J, with 17 bases between. Per germline, CDR1 WNHNN and CDR2 SYGVQD (reference sequence). This CDR3 is built from 14 residues. CDR3 DNA sequence: TGCGCCAGCAGTACTAGTCTCGTGGCAACCGAGCAGTACTTC. Encoded protein: CASSTSLVATEQYF.

The chain carries TRBV5-1 and TRBJ1-2; no clear D gene. There are 13 residues in the CDR3. CDR1 is SGHRS and CDR2 is YFSETQ in the germline V gene. V dropped 4 bases and J dropped 6 bases, with 13 bases sitting between them. The CDR3 DNA sequence: TGCGCCAGCAGCCTTCAGGATACCGATGGCTACACCTTC. Its protein is CASSLQDTDGYTF. Full variable domain (outside the CDR3, taken from reference TRBV5-1 and TRBJ1-2): KAGVTQTPRYLIKTRGQQVTLSCSPISGHRSVSWYQQTPGQGLQFLFEYFSETQRNKGNFPGRFSGRQFSNSRSEMNVSTLELGDSALYLCASSLQDTDGYTFGSGTRLTVV.

This clone was counted a few times. The chain links TRBV5-8 to TRBJ2-2, with 12 bases that match TRBD2. V shed 0 bases, J shed 6 bases, and the junction held 3 bases outside the gene matches. The CDR3 is 16 amino acids. The germline CDR1 and CDR2 sequences are SGHTS and YDEGEE. CDR3 coding DNA: TGTGCCAGCAGCTTGGGACTAGCGGGAGCCGCCGGGGAGCTGTTTTTT. Translated: CASSLGLAGAAGELFF.

This chain connects TRBV10-3 to TRBJ2-1, with 7 bases aligning to TRBD2. Germline CDR1 and CDR2: ENHRY and SYGVKD. With 5 bases clipped from V and 1 base from J, the junction kept 8 bases outside the gene matches. The CDR3 sequence is 16 residues long. This CDR3 reads CAISSSDGGSYNEQFF. CDR3 sequence (DNA): TGTGCCATCAGTTCCTCCGACGGGGGGTCCTACAATGAGCAGTTCTTC.

The genes are TRBV7-2 and TRBJ2-7; TRBD2 matches at 8 bases. Germline CDR1 SGHTA, CDR2 FQGNSA. The V segment lost 5 bases and the J segment 4 bases; nucleotides outside the gene matches: 7. The CDR3 has 14 residues. The CDR3 spells CASSPLAGAYEQYF. CDR3 coding DNA: TGTGCCAGCAGCCCCCTAGCGGGTGCATACGAGCAGTACTTC.

This clone has a handful of counts. V and J are TRBV11-1 and TRBJ2-7, with 7 bases lining up with TRBD2. The germline V gene encodes CDR1 SGHAT and CDR2 FQDESV (reference sequence). The V segment lost 7 bases and the J segment 0 bases; nucleotides outside the gene matches: 9. This CDR3 is built from 15 residues. The CDR3 region has the DNA TGTGCCAGCAAGAAGACCGGCGGGGGCTCCTACGAGCAGTACTTC. Protein product: CASKKTGGGSYEQYF.

This clone was detected a few times. The chain carries TRBV5-1 and TRBJ2-7, with 14 bases identical to TRBD2. The CDR3 has 15 residues. Per the germline V gene, CDR1 is SGHRS and CDR2 is YFSETQ. The V segment lost 0 bases and the J segment 5 bases; nucleotides outside the gene matches: 1. CDR3 DNA: TGCGCCAGCAGCTTGGAGGGACTAGCGGGAGACGAGCAGTACTTC. It encodes CASSLEGLAGDEQYF.

This CDR3 is CASSLAGAAPNEQFF. CDR3 bases: TGTGCCAGCAGCTTGGCAGGGGCCGCGCCGAATGAGCAGTTCTTC. The chain employs TRBV5-4 and TRBJ2-1; a possible D gene is TRBD1 (6 bases). Germline V gene sequence: CDR1 SGHNT, CDR2 YYREEE (reference sequence). V dropped 0 bases and J dropped 7 bases, with 14 bases sitting between them. This CDR3 is 15 amino acids long. Full variable domain (remainder filled in from reference TRBV5-4 and TRBJ2-1): ETGVTQSPTHLIKTRGQQVTLRCSSQSGHNTVSWYQQALGQGPQFIFQYYREEENGRGNFPPRFSGLQFPNYSSELNVNALELDDSALYLCASSLAGAAPNEQFFGPGTRLTVL.